This T cell receptor beta chain was captured by sequencing in a study of Graves' ophthalmopathy and Graves' hyperthyroidism. The study's findings and limits: Blood repertoires reportedly contained most expanded thyroid clonotypes above 0.001 frequency.

In this sample, this clonotype turned up many times. Its antigen remains unidentified. From germline, CDR1 is LNHDA and CDR2 SQIVND (reference sequence). The V end was cut by 2 bases, the J end by 5 bases, with 16 bases between. The CDR3 is made up of 16 amino acids. Amplification from RNA transcripts yielded the TCR beta CDR3 regions. RT-PCR was first run with HTBI primers, then multiplex PCR in a second round. TCRdb fed the multiplex PCR reads into MiXCR, producing one record per CDR3 protein. The sample yields a few hundred thousand distinct CDR3 sequences, approximately 20% seen once. Sequenced material: peripheral blood. The V call is TRBV19, the J call TRBJ1-5; maybe TRBD1 (6 bases). The clonotype originates from a woman under 30 with Graves' ophthalmopathy. The CDR3, as DNA: TGTGCCAGTAGTATACGCGGGACACCCAATTATCAGCCCCAGCATTTT. This encodes CASSIRGTPNYQPQHF.